This T cell receptor beta chain was identified during a study of blood T cell repertoires in COVID-19. Across the whole study: PBMCs, B-cell-depleted T cells, or T cells provided the cDNA or gDNA that made up the material.

The authors' processing: Amplification of reference gene primers was used by the study to estimate nucleated cell counts. Only in-frame clones appear in the TCRdb table, and some are missing; sequencing was by immunoSEQ multiplex PCR. The DNA gave D and trimming, while V, J and clone size come from that table. This table has roughly 110,000 clones, about four fifths appearing once. The J segment lost 7 bases and the V segment lost 4 bases, leaving 3 bases of the junction unmatched. CDR1 and CDR2 (germline): KGHDR, SFDVKD. This CDR3 comprises 13 residues. The V and J genes are TRBV24-1 and TRBJ1-2; TRBD1 matches at 9 bases. This TCR came from a human donor in a cohort sampled during active COVID-19. Sequencing was carried out using peripheral blood. CDR3: CATSEQGAGGYTF. The CDR3 bases are TGTGCCACCAGTGAACAGGGGGCGGGTGGCTACACCTTC.